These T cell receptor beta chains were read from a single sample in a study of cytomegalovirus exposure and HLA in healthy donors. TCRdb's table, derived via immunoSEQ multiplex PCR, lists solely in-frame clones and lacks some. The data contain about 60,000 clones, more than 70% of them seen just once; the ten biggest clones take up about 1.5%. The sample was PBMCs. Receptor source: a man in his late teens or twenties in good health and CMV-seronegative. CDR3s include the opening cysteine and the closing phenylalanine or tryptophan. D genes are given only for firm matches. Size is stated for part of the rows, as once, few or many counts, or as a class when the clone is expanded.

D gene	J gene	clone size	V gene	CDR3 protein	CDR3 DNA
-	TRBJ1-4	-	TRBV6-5	CASSYGGEEKLFF	TGTGCCAGCAGTTACGGGGGGGAGGAAAAACTGTTTTTT
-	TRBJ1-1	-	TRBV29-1	CSALTEVLEAFF	TGCAGCGCTTTGACTGAAGTACTTGAAGCTTTCTTT
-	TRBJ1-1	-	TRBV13	CASSPDSNTEAFF	TGTGCCAGCAGCCCCGACAGTAACACTGAAGCTTTCTTT
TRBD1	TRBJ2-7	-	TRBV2	CASSEEGQGNEQYF	TGTGCCAGCAGTGAAGAGGGACAGGGTAACGAGCAGTACTTC
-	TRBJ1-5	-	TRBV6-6	CASSSDGGWNQPQHF	TGTGCCAGCAGCTCCGACGGGGGATGGAATCAGCCCCAGCATTTT
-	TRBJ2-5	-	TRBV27	CASRGRDTETQYF	TGTGCCAGCAGGGGCCGGGACACTGAGACCCAGTACTTC
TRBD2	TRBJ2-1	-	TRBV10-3	CATQGLAGANEQFF	TGTGCCACCCAGGGACTAGCGGGGGCCAATGAGCAGTTCTTC
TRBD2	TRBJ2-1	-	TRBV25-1	CASSESERGANNEQFF	TGTGCCAGCAGTGAATCGGAGCGGGGGGCGAACAATGAGCAGTTCTTC
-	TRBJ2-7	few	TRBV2	CASSLNPPYEQYF	TGTGCCAGCAGCCTAAACCCCCCCTACGAGCAGTACTTC
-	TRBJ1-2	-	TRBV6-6	CASSYEGQVHGYTF	TGTGCCAGCAGTTACGAGGGACAAGTCCATGGCTACACCTTC
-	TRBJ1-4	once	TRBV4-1	CASSQHGGYNEKLFF	TGCGCCAGCAGCCAACATGGGGGGTATAATGAAAAACTGTTTTTT
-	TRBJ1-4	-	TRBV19	CASGTGSTNEKLFF	TGTGCCAGTGGAACAGGGTCAACTAATGAAAAACTGTTTTTT
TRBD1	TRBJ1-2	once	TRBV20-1	CSATGGYGYTF	TGCAGTGCCACAGGGGGCTATGGCTACACCTTC
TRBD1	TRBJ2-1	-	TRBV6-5	CASTNKGQGAEFF	TGTGCCAGCACCAACAAAGGACAGGGGGCTGAGTTCTTC
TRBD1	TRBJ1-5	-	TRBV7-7	CASSPGQGRKPQHF	TGTGCTAGCAGCCCGGGACAGGGGCGAAAGCCCCAGCATTTT
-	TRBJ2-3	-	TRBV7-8	CASSPPSAGTDTQYF	TGTGCCAGCAGCCCCCCCAGCGCCGGAACAGATACGCAGTATTTT
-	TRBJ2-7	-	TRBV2	CASSGGYEQYF	TGTGCCAGCAGTGGAGGCTACGAGCAGTACTTC
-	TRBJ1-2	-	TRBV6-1	CASSAGVYGYTF	TGTGCCAGCAGTGCCGGAGTCTATGGCTACACCTTC
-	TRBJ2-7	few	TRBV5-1	CASSLLGGGALTYEQYF	TGCGCCAGCAGCTTGTTAGGGGGTGGGGCCCTAACCTACGAGCAGTACTTC
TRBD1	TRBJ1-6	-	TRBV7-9	CASSLQGDGSLHF	TGTGCCAGCAGCTTACAGGGGGACGGATCCCTCCACTTT
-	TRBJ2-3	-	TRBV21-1	CASSKSGDTQYF	TGTGCCAGCAGCAAGTCGGGAGATACGCAGTATTTT
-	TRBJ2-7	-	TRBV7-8	CASSLEGDSRAPSEQYF	TGTGCCAGCAGCTTAGAAGGAGACTCCAGGGCTCCCTCCGAGCAGTACTTC
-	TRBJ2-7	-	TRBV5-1	CASRGGTAGYEQYF	TGCGCCAGCAGGGGGGGTACTGCGGGGTACGAGCAGTACTTC
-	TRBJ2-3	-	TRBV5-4	CASSLAGGASTDTQYF	TGTGCCAGCAGCTTGGCTGGCGGGGCTAGCACAGATACGCAGTATTTT
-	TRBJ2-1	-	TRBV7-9	CASSLVREGAYNEQFF	TGTGCCAGCAGCTTAGTCAGGGAAGGTGCGTACAATGAGCAGTTCTTC
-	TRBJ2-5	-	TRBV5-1	CASSLLPGLQETQYF	TGCGCCAGCAGCCTTCTTCCGGGACTCCAAGAGACCCAGTACTTC